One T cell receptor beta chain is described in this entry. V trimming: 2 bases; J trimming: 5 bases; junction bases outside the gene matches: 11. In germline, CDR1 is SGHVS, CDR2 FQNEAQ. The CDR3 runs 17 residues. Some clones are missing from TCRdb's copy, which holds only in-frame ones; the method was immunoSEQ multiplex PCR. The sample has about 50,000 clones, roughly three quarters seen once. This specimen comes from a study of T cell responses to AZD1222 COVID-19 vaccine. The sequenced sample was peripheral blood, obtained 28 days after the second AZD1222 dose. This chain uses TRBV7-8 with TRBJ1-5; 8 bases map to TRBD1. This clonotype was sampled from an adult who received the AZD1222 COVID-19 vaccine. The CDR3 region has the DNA TGTGCCAGCAGCTTATTGCTTGACAGGGGCTTCCATCAGCCCCAGCATTTT. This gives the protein CASSLLLDRGFHQPQHF.